One T cell receptor (beta chain) is described in this entry. Antigen specificity is unknown. There are 15 residues in the CDR3. Germline values: CDR1 MNHNS, CDR2 SASEGT. Trimming took off 10 bases at V and 3 bases at J, with 19 bases between the two ends. The method was immunoSEQ multiplex PCR; TCRdb's version includes in-frame clones alone and lacks a portion of them. The top ten hold around 13% of the sample, which has approximately 60,000 clones, approximately 89% seen once. The data are from a study of PD-1 blockade in classical Hodgkin lymphoma. The study, taken as a whole, reports: Compared with baseline, CD4+ but not CD8+ TCR diversity had risen significantly by C4D1. Relapsed/refractory patients reportedly had the lowest baseline TCR diversity, below newly diagnosed patients, who were below healthy donors. Newly diagnosed patients and complete responders had comparable diversity at baseline.

Exposure to brentuximab vedotin varied, and each patient had relapsed following autologous stem cell transplantation. Classification of best responses gave complete response, partial response or progressive disease. The chain combines TRBV6-1 with TRBJ1-5; tentative D call: TRBD1 (6 bases). The source material was peripheral blood mononuclear cells (PBMCs), sampled at baseline. This clonotype was sampled from a human donor with classical Hodgkin lymphoma. The CDR3 DNA follows: TGTGCCACCCGGCGGTTAGGGGGGTCCAATCAGCCCCAGCATTTT. Its translation: CATRRLGGSNQPQHF.